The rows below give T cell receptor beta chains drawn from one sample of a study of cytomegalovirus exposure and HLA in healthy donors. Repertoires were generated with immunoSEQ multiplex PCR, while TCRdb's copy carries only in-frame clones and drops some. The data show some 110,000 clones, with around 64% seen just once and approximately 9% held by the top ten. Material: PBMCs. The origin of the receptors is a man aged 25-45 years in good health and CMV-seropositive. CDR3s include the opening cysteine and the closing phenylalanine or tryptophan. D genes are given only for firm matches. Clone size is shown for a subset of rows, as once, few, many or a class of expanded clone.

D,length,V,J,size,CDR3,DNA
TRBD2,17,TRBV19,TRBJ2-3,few,CASSILGLAGASDTQYF,TGTGCCAGTAGTATCCTCGGACTAGCGGGGGCCTCAGATACGCAGTATTTT
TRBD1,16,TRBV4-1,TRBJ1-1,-,CASSQVRTGADTEAFF,TGCGCCAGCAGCCAAGTCCGGACAGGGGCGGACACTGAAGCTTTCTTT
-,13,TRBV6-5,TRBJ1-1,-,CASPGQSRVGAFF,TGTGCCAGCCCCGGACAGAGTAGAGTCGGAGCTTTCTTT
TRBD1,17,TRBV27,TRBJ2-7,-,CASSLTFWTGSSYEQYF,TGTGCCAGCAGTTTAACCTTCTGGACAGGGAGCTCCTACGAGCAGTACTTC
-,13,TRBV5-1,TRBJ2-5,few,CASSPRTLETQYF,TGCGCCAGCAGCCCGCGCACCCTGGAGACCCAGTACTTC
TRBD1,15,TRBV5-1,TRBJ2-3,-,CASSLNEGAIDTQYF,TGCGCCAGCAGCTTGAACGAGGGGGCAATAGATACGCAGTATTTT
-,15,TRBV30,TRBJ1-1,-,CAWSVPGTMNTEAFF,TGTGCCTGGAGTGTACCTGGCACGATGAACACTGAAGCTTTCTTT
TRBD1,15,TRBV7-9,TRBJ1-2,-,CASSRSTGNFYGYTF,TGTGCCAGCAGCCGCTCGACAGGGAACTTCTATGGCTACACCTTC
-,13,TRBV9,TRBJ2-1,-,CASSVEGGNEQFF,TGTGCCAGCAGCGTAGAGGGCGGGAATGAGCAGTTCTTC
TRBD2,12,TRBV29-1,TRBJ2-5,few,CSGKTSGETQYF,TGCAGCGGAAAGACTAGCGGAGAGACCCAGTACTTC
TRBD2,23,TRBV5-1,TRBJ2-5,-,CASSLVPLPPLRRGGKEQETQYF,TGTGCCAGCAGCTTGGTCCCACTCCCCCCACTCAGGCGGGGGGGCAAAGAACAAGAGACCCAGTACTTC
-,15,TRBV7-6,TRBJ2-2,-,CASSPRGGNTGELFF,TGTGCCAGCAGCCCTAGAGGAGGGAACACCGGGGAGCTGTTTTTT
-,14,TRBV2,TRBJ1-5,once,CASRHRYSNQPQHF,TGTGCCAGCCGCCACAGGTATAGCAATCAGCCCCAGCATTTT
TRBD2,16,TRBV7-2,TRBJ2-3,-,CASSPTSGGGTDTQYF,TGTGCCAGCAGCCCTACTAGCGGGGGGGGCACAGATACGCAGTATTTT
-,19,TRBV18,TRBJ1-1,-,CASSPWPDDYSYQNTEAFF,TGTGCCAGCTCACCATGGCCCGATGACTACAGCTACCAGAACACTGAAGCTTTCTTT
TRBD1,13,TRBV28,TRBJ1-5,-,CASSSRTGEPQHF,TGTGCCAGCAGTTCCCGGACAGGGGAGCCCCAGCATTTT
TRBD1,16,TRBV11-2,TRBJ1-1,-,CASSYLPGTGRTEAFF,TGTGCCAGCAGCTACCTACCAGGGACAGGGAGGACTGAAGCTTTCTTT
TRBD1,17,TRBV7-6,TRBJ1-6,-,CASSEQGTGGANSPLHF,TGTGCCAGCAGCGAACAAGGGACAGGGGGCGCAAATTCACCCCTCCACTTT
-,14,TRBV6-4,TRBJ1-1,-,CASQVAWANTEAFF,TGTGCCAGCCAGGTCGCCTGGGCGAACACTGAAGCTTTCTTT
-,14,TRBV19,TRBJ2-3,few,CASSMRQDTDTQYF,TGTGCCAGTAGTATGAGACAGGACACAGATACGCAGTATTTT
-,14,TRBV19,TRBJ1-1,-,CASSMGGASTEAFF,TGTGCCAGTAGTATGGGGGGAGCGAGCACTGAAGCTTTCTTT
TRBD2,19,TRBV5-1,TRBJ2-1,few,CASSPAGTSGGATYNEQFF,TGCGCCAGCAGCCCCGCGGGGACTAGCGGGGGGGCGACTTACAATGAGCAGTTCTTC
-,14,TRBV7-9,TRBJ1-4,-,CASSAWATNEKLFF,TGTGCCAGCAGCGCCTGGGCGACTAATGAAAAACTGTTTTTT
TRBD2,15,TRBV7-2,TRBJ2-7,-,CASSYQWTSDYEQYF,TGTGCCAGCAGCTATCAATGGACTAGCGACTACGAGCAGTACTTC
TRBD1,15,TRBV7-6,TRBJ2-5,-,CASSLGTGVRETQYF,TGTGCCAGCAGCTTAGGGACAGGGGTAAGGGAGACCCAGTACTTC
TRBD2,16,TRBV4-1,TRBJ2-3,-,CASSPRVAGGIDTQYF,TGCGCCAGCAGCCCCCGGGTAGCGGGGGGGATAGATACGCAGTATTTT
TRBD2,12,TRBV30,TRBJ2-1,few,CAWSAGGGEQFF,TGTGCCTGGAGTGCCGGCGGGGGTGAGCAGTTCTTC
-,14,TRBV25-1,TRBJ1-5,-,CASSEWQAGEPQHF,TGTGCCAGCAGTGAATGGCAGGCCGGGGAGCCCCAGCATTTT
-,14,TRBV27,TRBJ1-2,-,CASRNHGILEGYTF,TGTGCCAGCAGAAATCACGGGATCCTGGAGGGCTACACCTTC
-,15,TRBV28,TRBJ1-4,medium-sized,CASSESQEPNEKLFF,TGTGCCAGCAGCGAATCACAGGAGCCTAATGAAAAACTGTTTTTT
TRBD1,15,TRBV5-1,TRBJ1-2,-,CASSFLDRTDGGYTF,TGCGCCAGCAGCTTTCTGGACAGGACCGACGGAGGCTACACCTTC
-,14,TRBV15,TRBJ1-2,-,CATSNREQPYGYTF,TGTGCCACCAGTAACAGGGAACAACCCTATGGCTACACCTTC
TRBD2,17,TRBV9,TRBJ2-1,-,CASSSLAGVSSYNEQFF,TGTGCCAGCAGCTCACTAGCGGGAGTGAGCTCCTACAATGAGCAGTTCTTC
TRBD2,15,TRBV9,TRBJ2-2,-,CASSAGLAGTGELFF,TGTGCCAGCAGCGCGGGACTAGCGGGAACCGGGGAGCTGTTTTTT
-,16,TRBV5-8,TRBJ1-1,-,CASRGRQGWGNTEAFF,TGTGCCAGCAGAGGTCGGCAGGGATGGGGAAACACTGAAGCTTTCTTT
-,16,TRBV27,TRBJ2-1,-,CASSLSPQGSDNEQFF,TGTGCCAGCAGTTTATCACCTCAGGGGTCTGACAATGAGCAGTTCTTC
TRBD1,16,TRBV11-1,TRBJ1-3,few,CASSLTGAPSGNTIYF,TGTGCCAGCAGCTTGACAGGGGCACCCTCTGGAAACACCATATATTTT
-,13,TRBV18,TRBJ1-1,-,CASSTRQDSEAFF,TGTGCCAGCTCAACACGGCAGGACAGTGAAGCTTTCTTT
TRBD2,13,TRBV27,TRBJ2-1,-,CASSLISGNEQFF,TGTGCCAGCAGTCTCATTAGCGGGAATGAGCAGTTCTTC
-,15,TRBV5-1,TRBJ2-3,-,CASSLSQGSTDTQYF,TGCGCCAGCAGCTTGTCCCAGGGGTCCACAGATACGCAGTATTTT
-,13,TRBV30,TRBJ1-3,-,CAWSLESGNTIYF,TGTGCCTGGAGCCTAGAGTCTGGAAACACCATATATTTT
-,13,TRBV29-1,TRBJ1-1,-,CSVERQGGTEAFF,TGCAGCGTTGAGAGGCAAGGTGGCACTGAAGCTTTCTTT
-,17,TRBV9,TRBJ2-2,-,CASSVGVDTRWTGELFF,TGTGCCAGCAGCGTAGGGGTGGACACCCGGTGGACCGGGGAGCTGTTTTTT
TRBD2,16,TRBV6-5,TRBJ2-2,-,CASSYSLSGGTGELFF,TGTGCCAGCAGTTACTCGCTTAGCGGGGGTACCGGGGAGCTGTTTTTT
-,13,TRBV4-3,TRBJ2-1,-,CASSPTAYNEQFF,TGCGCCAGCAGCCCCACAGCCTACAATGAGCAGTTCTTC
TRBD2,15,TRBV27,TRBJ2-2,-,CASSYLAGETGELFF,TGTGCCAGCAGCTATCTAGCGGGAGAAACCGGGGAGCTGTTTTTT
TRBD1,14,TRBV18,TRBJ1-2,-,CASSRRDRVDSYTF,TGTGCCAGCTCACGCCGGGACAGGGTTGATAGCTACACCTTC
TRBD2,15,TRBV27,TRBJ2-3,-,CASSQGTSGTDTQYF,TGTGCCAGCAGTCAGGGGACTAGCGGGACGGATACGCAGTATTTT
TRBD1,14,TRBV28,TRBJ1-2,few,CASIPGQGNYGYTF,TGTGCCAGCATCCCCGGACAGGGAAACTATGGCTACACCTTC
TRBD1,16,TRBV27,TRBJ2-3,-,CASSPSGQGRADTQYF,TGTGCCAGCAGTCCATCCGGACAGGGGAGGGCAGATACGCAGTATTTT